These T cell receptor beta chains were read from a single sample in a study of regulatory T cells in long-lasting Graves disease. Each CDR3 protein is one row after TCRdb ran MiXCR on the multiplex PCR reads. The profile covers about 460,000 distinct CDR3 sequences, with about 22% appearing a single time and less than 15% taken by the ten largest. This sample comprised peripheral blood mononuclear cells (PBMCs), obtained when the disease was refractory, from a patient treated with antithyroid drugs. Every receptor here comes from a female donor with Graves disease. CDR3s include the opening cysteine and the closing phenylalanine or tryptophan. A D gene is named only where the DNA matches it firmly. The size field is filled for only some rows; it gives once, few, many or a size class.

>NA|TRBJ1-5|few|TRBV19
TGTGCCAGTAGTATGTGGGGCCAGTACAAGCATTTT
CASSMWGQYKHF
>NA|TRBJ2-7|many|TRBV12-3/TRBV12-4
TGTGCCAGCAGTTCCTCGGGACGGCAGTACTTC
CASSSSGRQYF
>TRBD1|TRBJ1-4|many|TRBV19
TGTGCCAGTAGTCGGGACAGGACTAATGAAAAACTGTTTTTT
CASSRDRTNEKLFF
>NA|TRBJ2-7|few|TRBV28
TGTGCCAGCGGATGGGGGACCTACGAGCAGTACTTC
CASGWGTYEQYF
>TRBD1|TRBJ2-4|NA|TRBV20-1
TGCAGTGCTAGACCATGGACAGGGGAAGCCAAAAACATTCAGTACTTC
CSARPWTGEAKNIQYF
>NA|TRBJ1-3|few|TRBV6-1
TGTGCCAGCAGACTGGGCGGAATCTCTGGAAACACCATATATTTT
CASRLGGISGNTIYF
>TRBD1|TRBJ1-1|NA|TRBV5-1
TGCGCCAGCAGCCCGGGACAGGGGAGGGTAGCTTTCTTT
CASSPGQGRVAFF
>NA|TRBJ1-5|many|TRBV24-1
TGTGCCACCAGTGATTACGGAGATCAGCCCCAGCATTTT
CATSDYGDQPQHF
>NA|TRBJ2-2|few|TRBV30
TGTGCCTGGAGTGTACTTGGGACCGGGGAGCTGTTTTTT
CAWSVLGTGELFF
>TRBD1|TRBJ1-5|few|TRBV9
TGTGCCAGCAGCCAGACAGGGAATACCAATCAGCCCCAGCATTTT
CASSQTGNTNQPQHF
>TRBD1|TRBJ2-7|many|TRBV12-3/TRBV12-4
TGTGCCAGCAGCCCCCGGGACAGAACCTACGAGCAGTACTTC
CASSPRDRTYEQYF
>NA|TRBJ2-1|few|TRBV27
TGTGCCAGCGGCCTGGGTCCAAGCTCCTACAATGAGCAGTTCTTC
CASGLGPSSYNEQFF
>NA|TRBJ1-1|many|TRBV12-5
TGTGCTAGTGCCAACATGAACACTGAAGCTTTCTTT
CASANMNTEAFF
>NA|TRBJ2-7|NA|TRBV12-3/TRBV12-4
TGTGCCAGCAGTTTTCCCATGTCCGAGCAGTACTTC
CASSFPMSEQYF
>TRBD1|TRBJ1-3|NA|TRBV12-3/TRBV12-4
TGTGCCAGCTCACAGGGGGAAGGAAACACCATATATTTT
CASSQGEGNTIYF
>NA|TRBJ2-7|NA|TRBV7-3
TGTGCCAGCAGCTTAGGCAGGGAAACCGACGAGCAGTACTTC
CASSLGRETDEQYF
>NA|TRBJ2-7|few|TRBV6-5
TGTGCCAGCAGTTACAGGACAGTACATTTGGAAGGGGAGCAGTACTTC
CASSYRTVHLEGEQYF